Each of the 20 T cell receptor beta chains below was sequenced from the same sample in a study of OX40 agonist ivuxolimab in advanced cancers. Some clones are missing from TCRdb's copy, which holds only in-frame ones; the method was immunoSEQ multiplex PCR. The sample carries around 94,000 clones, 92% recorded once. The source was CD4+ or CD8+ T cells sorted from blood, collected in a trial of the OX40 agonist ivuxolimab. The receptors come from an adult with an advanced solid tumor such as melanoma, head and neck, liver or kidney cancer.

The DNA for the CDR3 is TGCGCCAGCAGTGGGGGACAGGAGCCCTATGGCTACACCTTC. Its translation: CASSGGQEPYGYTF. The chain uses TRBV5-1 and TRBJ1-2, with 8 bases fitting TRBD1. Looked up from germline, CDR1 is SGHRS and CDR2 is YFSETQ. With 5 bases clipped from V and 4 bases from J, the junction kept 7 bases outside the gene matches. This CDR3 comprises 14 residues.

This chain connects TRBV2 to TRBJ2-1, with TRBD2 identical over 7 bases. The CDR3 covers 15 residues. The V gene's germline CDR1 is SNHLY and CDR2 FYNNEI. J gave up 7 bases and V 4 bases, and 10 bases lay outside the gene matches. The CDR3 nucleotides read TGTGCCAGCAGTGTTATGGGCGGGAGAGGTAATGAGCAGTTCTTC. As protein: CASSVMGGRGNEQFF.

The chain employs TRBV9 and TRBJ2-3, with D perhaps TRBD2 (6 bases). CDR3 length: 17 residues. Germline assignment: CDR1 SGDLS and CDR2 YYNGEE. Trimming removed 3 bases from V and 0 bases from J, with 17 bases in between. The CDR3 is CASSASLYSGSTDTQYF. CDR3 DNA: TGTGCCAGCAGCGCGTCCCTCTATAGCGGAAGCACAGATACGCAGTATTTT. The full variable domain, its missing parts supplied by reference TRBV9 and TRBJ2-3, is DSGVTQTPKHLITATGQRVTLRCSPRSGDLSVYWYQQSLDQGLQFLIQYYNGEERAKGNILERFSAQQFPDLHSELNLSSLELGDSALYFCASSASLYSGSTDTQYFGPGTRLTVL.

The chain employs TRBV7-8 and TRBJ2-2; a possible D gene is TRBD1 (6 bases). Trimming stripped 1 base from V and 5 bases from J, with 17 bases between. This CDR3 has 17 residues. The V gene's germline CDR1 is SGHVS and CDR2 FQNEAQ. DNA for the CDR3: TGTGCCAGCAGCTTAGTGGGGACACCTAGGAGGACCGGGGAGCTGTTTTTT. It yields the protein CASSLVGTPRRTGELFF.

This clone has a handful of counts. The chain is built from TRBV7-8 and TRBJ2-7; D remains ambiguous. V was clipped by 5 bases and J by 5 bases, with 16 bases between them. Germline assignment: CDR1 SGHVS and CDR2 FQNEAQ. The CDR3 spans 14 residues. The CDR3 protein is CASSPMVMNHEQYF. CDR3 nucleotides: TGTGCCAGCAGCCCTATGGTCATGAACCACGAGCAGTACTTC.

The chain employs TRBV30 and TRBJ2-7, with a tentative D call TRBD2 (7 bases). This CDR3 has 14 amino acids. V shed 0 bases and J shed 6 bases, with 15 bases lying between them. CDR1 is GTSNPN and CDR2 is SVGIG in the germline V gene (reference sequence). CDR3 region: CAWSVLGGGIEQYF. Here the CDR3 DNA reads TGTGCCTGGAGTGTTTTGGGAGGGGGAATCGAGCAGTACTTC.

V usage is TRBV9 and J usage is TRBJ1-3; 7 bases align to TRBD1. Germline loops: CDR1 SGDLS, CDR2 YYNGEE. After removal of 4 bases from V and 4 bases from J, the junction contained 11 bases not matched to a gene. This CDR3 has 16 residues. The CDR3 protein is CASSPQGGAGGNTIYF. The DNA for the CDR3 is TGTGCCAGCAGCCCCCAGGGGGGCGCGGGCGGAAACACCATATATTTT.

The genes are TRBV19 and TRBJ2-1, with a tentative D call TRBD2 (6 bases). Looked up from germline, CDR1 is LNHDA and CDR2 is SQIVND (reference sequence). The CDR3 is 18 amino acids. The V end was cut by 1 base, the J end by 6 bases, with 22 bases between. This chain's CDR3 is CASSIVSFGGVEGNEQFF. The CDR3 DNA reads TGTGCCAGTAGTATAGTCTCTTTTGGAGGGGTTGAAGGCAATGAGCAGTTCTTC. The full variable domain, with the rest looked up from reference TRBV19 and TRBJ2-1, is DGGITQSPKYLFRKEGQNVTLSCEQNLNHDAMYWYRQDPGQGLRLIYYSQIVNDFQKGDIAEGYSVSREKKESFPLTVTSAQKNPTAFYLCASSIVSFGGVEGNEQFFGPGTRLTVL.

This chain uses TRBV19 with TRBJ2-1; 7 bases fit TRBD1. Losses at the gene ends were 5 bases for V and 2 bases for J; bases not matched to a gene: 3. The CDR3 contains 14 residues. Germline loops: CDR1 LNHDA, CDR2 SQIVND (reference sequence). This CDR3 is CASSPQGAYNEQFF. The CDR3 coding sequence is TGTGCCAGTAGTCCGCAGGGGGCCTACAATGAGCAGTTCTTC.

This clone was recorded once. CDR3 nucleotides: TGTGCCAGTAGCACCGCGGGAAGTAGCTCCTACGAGCAGTACTTC. Encoded protein: CASSTAGSSSYEQYF. The chain is built from TRBV19 and TRBJ2-7, with TRBD2 as a possible D gene (6 bases). V gave up 6 bases and J gave up 0 bases, with 15 bases separating them. Germline-derived CDR1 and CDR2 are LNHDA and SQIVND (reference sequence). CDR3 length: 15 amino acids.

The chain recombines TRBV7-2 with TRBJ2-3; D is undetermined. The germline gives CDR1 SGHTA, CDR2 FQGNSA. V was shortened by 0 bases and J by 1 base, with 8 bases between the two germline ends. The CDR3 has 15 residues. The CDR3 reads CASSLAQRGTDTQYF. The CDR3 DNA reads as TGTGCCAGCAGCTTAGCGCAGAGAGGCACAGATACGCAGTATTTT. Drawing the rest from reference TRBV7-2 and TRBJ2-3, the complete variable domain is GAGVSQSPSNKVTEKGKDVELRCDPISGHTALYWYRQSLGQGLEFLIYFQGNSAPDKSGLPSDRFSAERTGGSVSTLTIQRTQQEDSAVYLCASSLAQRGTDTQYFGPGTRLTVL.

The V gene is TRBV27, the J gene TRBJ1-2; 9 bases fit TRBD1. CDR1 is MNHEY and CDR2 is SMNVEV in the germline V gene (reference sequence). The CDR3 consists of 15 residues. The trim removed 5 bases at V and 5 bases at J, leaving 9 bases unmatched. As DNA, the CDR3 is TGTGCCAGCAGTACAAGGGGACAGGGATCATATGGCTACACCTTC. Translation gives CASSTRGQGSYGYTF.

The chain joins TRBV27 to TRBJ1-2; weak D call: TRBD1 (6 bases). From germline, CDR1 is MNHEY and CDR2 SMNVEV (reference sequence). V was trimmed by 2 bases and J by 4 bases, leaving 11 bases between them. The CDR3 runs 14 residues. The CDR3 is CASSLRGGPYGYTF. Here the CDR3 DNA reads TGTGCCAGCAGTTTAAGGGGGGGTCCCTATGGCTACACCTTC.

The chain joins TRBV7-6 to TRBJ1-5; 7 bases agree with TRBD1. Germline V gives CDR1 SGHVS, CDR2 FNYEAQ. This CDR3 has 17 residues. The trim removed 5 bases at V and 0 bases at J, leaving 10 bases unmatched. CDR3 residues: CASSPLTGPFSNQPQHF. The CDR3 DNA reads TGTGCCAGCAGCCCTCTGACAGGGCCTTTTAGCAATCAGCCCCAGCATTTT. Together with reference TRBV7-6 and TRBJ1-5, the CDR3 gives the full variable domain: GAGVSQSPRYKVTKRGQDVALRCDPISGHVSLYWYRQALGQGPEFLTYFNYEAQQDKSGLPNDRFSAERPEGSISTLTIQRTEQRDSAMYRCASSPLTGPFSNQPQHFGDGTRLSIL.

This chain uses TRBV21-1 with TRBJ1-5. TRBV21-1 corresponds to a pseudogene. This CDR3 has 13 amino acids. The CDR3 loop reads CASSIGVGQPQHF. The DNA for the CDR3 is TGTGCCAGCAGCATTGGAGTGGGGCAGCCCCAGCATTTT.

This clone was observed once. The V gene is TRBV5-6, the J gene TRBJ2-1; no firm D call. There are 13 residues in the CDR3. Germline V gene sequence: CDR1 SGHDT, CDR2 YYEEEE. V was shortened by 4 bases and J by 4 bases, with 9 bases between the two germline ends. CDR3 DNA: TGTGCCAGCAGCGTAGGGCGTTACAATGAGCAGTTCTTC. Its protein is CASSVGRYNEQFF.

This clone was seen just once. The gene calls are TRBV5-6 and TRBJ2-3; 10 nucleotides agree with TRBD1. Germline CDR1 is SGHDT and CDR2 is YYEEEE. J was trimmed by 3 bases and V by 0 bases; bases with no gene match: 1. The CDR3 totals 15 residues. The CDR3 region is CASSLVGQGTDTQYF. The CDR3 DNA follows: TGTGCCAGCAGCTTGGTGGGACAGGGGACAGATACGCAGTATTTT.

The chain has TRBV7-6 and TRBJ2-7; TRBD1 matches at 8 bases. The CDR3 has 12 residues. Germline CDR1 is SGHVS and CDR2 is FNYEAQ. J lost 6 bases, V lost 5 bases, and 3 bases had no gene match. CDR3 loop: CASSPGTGEQYF. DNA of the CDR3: TGTGCCAGCAGCCCGGGGACAGGCGAGCAGTACTTC.

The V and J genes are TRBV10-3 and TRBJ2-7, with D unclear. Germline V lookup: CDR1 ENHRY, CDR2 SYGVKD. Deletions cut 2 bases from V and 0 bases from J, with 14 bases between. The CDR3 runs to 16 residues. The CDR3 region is CAISEAKQNPSYEQYF. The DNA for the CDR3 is TGTGCCATCAGTGAGGCCAAACAGAATCCCTCCTACGAGCAGTACTTC.

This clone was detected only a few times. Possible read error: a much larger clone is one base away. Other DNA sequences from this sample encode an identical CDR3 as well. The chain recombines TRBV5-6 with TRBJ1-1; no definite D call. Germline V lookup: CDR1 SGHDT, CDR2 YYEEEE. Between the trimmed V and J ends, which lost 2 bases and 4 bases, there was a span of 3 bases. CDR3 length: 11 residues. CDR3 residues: CASSLSTEAFF. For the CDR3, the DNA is TGTGCCAGCAGCTTATCCACTGAAGCTTTCTTT.